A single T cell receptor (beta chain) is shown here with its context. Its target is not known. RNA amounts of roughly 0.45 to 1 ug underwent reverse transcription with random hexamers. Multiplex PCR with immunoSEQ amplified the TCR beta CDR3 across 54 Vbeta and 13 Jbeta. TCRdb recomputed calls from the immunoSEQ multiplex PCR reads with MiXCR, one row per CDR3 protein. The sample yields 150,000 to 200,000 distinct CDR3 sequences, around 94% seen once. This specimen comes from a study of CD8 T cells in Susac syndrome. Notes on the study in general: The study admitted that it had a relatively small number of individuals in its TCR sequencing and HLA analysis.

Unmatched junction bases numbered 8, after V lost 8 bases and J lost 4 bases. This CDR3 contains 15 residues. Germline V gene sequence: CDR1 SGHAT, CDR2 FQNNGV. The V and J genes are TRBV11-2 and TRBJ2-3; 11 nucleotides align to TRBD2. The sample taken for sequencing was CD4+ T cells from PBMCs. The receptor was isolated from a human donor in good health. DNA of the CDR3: TGTGCCAGCGCACCCGGGGGACTAGCGGCAGATACGCAGTATTTT. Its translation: CASAPGGLAADTQYF.